This T cell receptor beta chain comes out of a study of Ad26.COV2.S vaccination and SARS-CoV-2 variants. On the study more broadly: Trial arm assignment for the donor was COV1001 Ad26.COV2.S. Participants got Ad26.COV2.S intramuscularly, once or twice 56 days apart.

Data came from immunoSEQ multiplex PCR; TCRdb stores just in-frame clones and leaves some out. Among some 640,000 clones listed, 89% were seen once. Described treatment: around 19 received Ad26.COV2.S at low or high dose, single or two shots; about 5 received placebo; per-sample allocation not given. Specimens were obtained on day 63 following the first vaccine or placebo injection. The germline gives CDR1 SGHRS, CDR2 YFSETQ. The CDR3 runs to 16 residues. The V end was cut by 4 bases, the J end by 8 bases, with 21 bases between. The receptor's source is a person aged 18-60 years who received the Ad26.COV2.S COVID-19 vaccine or a placebo. V is TRBV5-1 and J is TRBJ1-4; D may be TRBD1 (5 bases). The source material was peripheral blood, sampled in a trial of Ad26.COV2.S vaccine versus placebo. The CDR3 loop is CASSPAVGGGPEKLFF. CDR3 bases: TGCGCCAGCAGCCCGGCCGTGGGGGGTGGACCGGAAAAACTGTTTTTT.